Presented here are 13 T cell receptor beta chains from one specimen sequenced in a study of T-cell reconstitution after alpha-beta-depleted transplantation in children. Unique molecular identifiers were incorporated into the prepared TCRbeta library. TCRdb reprocessed the PCR reads with MiXCR, giving one entry per CDR3 protein. The sample records approximately 210,000 distinct CDR3 sequences, roughly 15% being singletons. The sample consisted of PBMCs from the stem cell graft donor, taken from the stem cell graft. These receptors originate from a human donor who donated a stem cell graft to a child with acute lymphoblastic leukemia.

There are many counts of this clonotype. This chain links TRBV12-3 or TRBV12-4 with TRBJ2-2; no definite D call. This CDR3 comprises 14 residues. V gave up 6 bases and J gave up 4 bases, with 12 bases separating them. The CDR3 spells CASRPGRSTGELFF. The CDR3 nucleotides are TGTGCCAGCAGACCCGGACGGAGCACCGGGGAGCTGTTTTTT.

This clonotype was counted between two and nine times. This chain links TRBV5-1 with TRBJ1-1, with D hard to call. The CDR3 loop spans 13 amino acids. The V and J ends lost 4 bases and 0 bases respectively, with 7 bases between them. Germline loops: CDR1 SGHRS, CDR2 YFSETQ. The CDR3 region has the DNA TGCGCCAGCAGCCCCACTATGAACACTGAAGCTTTCTTT. Translated, it gives CASSPTMNTEAFF.

This clonotype was counted ten times or more. V is TRBV12-3 or TRBV12-4 and J is TRBJ2-1; no clear D gene. CDR3 length: 14 residues. Trimming pared 6 bases from V and 7 bases from J, leaving 16 bases between. The CDR3 region has the DNA TGTGCCAGCAGCCCAGGAACGCTTCTGAATGAGCAGTTCTTC. Translated, it gives CASSPGTLLNEQFF.

In its sample, this clonotype was seen many times. The rearrangement uses TRBV29-1 and TRBJ2-2; the match to TRBD2 covers 9 bases. The CDR3 runs to 14 residues. Germline V gives CDR1 SQVTM, CDR2 ANQGSEA. The V gene end was trimmed by 7 bases and the J gene end by 7 bases; junction bases not matched to a gene: 10. The CDR3 DNA reads as TGCAGCGCCTCCGGCGGGAGGGCCTTCGGGGAGCTGTTTTTT. It encodes CSASGGRAFGELFF.

This clonotype was seen ten or more times. The chain joins TRBV6-1 to TRBJ2-4; D uncertain. The germline gives CDR1 MNHNS, CDR2 SASEGT. The CDR3 covers 11 residues. Trimming stripped 6 bases from V and 5 bases from J, with 5 bases between. The CDR3 bases are TGTGCCAGCAGCGACGAAAACATTCAGTACTTC. It translates to CASSDENIQYF.

This clonotype was seen many times. V and J are TRBV6-5 and TRBJ2-1; 14 nucleotides line up with TRBD2. Per germline, CDR1 MNHEY and CDR2 SVGAGI. The trim removed 8 bases at V and 6 bases at J, leaving 6 bases unmatched. The CDR3 contains 15 residues. CDR3 nucleotides: TGTGCCAGCTCGAGGGGACTAGCGGGAGTCAATGAGCAGTTCTTC. Residues: CASSRGLAGVNEQFF.

This clonotype was seen many times. V gene TRBV9 combines with J gene TRBJ2-2; 11 bases map to TRBD2. The CDR3 contains 16 residues. V lost 3 bases to trimming and J lost 5 bases; unmatched junction nucleotides: 6. Per germline, CDR1 SGDLS and CDR2 YYNGEE. The CDR3 nucleotides are TGTGCCAGCAGCGCTCTAGCGGGAGGTGGGACCGGGGAGCTGTTTTTT. Translation: CASSALAGGGTGELFF.

This clonotype appeared many times. The genes are TRBV5-5 and TRBJ2-1, with 11 bases identical to TRBD2. The CDR3 has 17 residues. Germline CDR1 SGHKS, CDR2 YYEKEE (reference sequence). With V trimmed by 0 bases and J by 7 bases, 9 bases remained unmatched. CDR3 region: CASSLGSALAGVNEQFF. CDR3 nucleotide sequence: TGTGCCAGCAGCTTGGGTTCGGCACTAGCGGGAGTGAATGAGCAGTTCTTC. Variable domain in full (rest from reference TRBV5-5 and TRBJ2-1): DAGVTQSPTHLIKTRGQQVTLRCSPISGHKSVSWYQQVLGQGPQFIFQYYEKEERGRGNFPDRFSARQFPNYSSELNVNALLLGDSALYLCASSLGSALAGVNEQFFGPGTRLTVL.

The chain employs TRBV29-1 and TRBJ2-3; 7 bases are shared with TRBD1. The CDR3 is 14 amino acids. Germline V lookup: CDR1 SQVTM, CDR2 ANQGSEA. Trimming removed 6 bases from V and 2 bases from J; junction bases left unmatched: 8. CDR3 loop: CSVGPTGATDTQYF. DNA of the CDR3: TGCAGCGTCGGCCCCACAGGGGCCACAGATACGCAGTATTTT.

Ten or more counts support this clonotype. The chain employs TRBV28 and TRBJ1-5, with 7 bases fitting TRBD1. The CDR3 totals 18 residues. Germline CDR1 reads MDHEN; CDR2 reads SYDVKM. With 5 bases clipped from V and 1 base from J, the junction kept 14 bases outside the gene matches. The CDR3 region is CASSKPSTGVRSNQPQHF. In nucleotides, the CDR3 is TGTGCCAGCAGTAAACCCTCCACAGGGGTGAGGAGCAATCAGCCCCAGCATTTT.

This clonotype occurred many times. In nucleotides, the CDR3 is TGTGCCAGCAGCTTAATCAGGACAGGGATATACGAGCAGTACTTC. It codes for CASSLIRTGIYEQYF. This chain joins TRBV7-8 and TRBJ2-7; 8 nucleotides match TRBD1. The length of the CDR3 is 15 residues. Germline-derived CDR1 and CDR2 are SGHVS and FQNEAQ. J was trimmed by 4 bases and V by 2 bases; bases with no gene match: 7.

This clonotype was observed many times. The gene calls are TRBV20-1 and TRBJ2-7; D perhaps matches TRBD2 (7 bases). V shed 3 bases and J shed 4 bases, with 19 bases lying between them. The germline V gene has CDR1 DFQATT and CDR2 SNEGSKA (reference sequence). The CDR3 runs to 15 residues. The CDR3 DNA follows: TGCAGTGCTAGGGGGGGGGCAGGGGATTATTACGAGCAGTACTTC. It encodes CSARGGAGDYYEQYF.

This clonotype has a handful of counts. The chain combines TRBV5-1 with TRBJ2-1; TRBD1 is a possible D gene (5 bases). Germline CDR1 reads SGHRS; CDR2 reads YFSETQ. With 1 base removed from V and 6 bases from J, the gap between germline ends came to 14 bases. The length of the CDR3 is 15 residues. CDR3: CASSLTLGRTNEQFF. DNA for the CDR3: TGCGCCAGCAGCTTGACGCTGGGGCGGACCAATGAGCAGTTCTTC. The variable domain in full, with the rest retrieved from reference TRBV5-1 and TRBJ2-1, is KAGVTQTPRYLIKTRGQQVTLSCSPISGHRSVSWYQQTPGQGLQFLFEYFSETQRNKGNFPGRFSGRQFSNSRSEMNVSTLELGDSALYLCASSLTLGRTNEQFFGPGTRLTVL.